This paragraph reports one TCR beta chain. The antigen this receptor binds is unknown. The sample holds no much larger clone one base away, and base qualities are not on file. The library was prepared using the immunoSEQ multiplex PCR assay. The multiplex PCR relied on a mix of 60 forward primers for TCR Vbeta segments and 13 reverse primers for TCR Jbeta segments. A multiplex PCR assay on genomic DNA amplified the CDR3 region of rearranged TCR beta genes. The amplified TCR beta libraries were sequenced on the Illumina HiSeq System as 87-base-pair reads. For the original study's pipeline: In a later analysis, tens of millions of unique TCR beta chains were counted across the 666 repertoires, and some 10 million of these chains were shared by at least two donors. Raw reads were error-corrected and collapsed into unique sequences with a nearest-neighbor algorithm that merged closely related sequences to remove PCR and sequencing errors. To assign V, D and J gene segments, CDR3 sequences were aligned to IMGT reference sequences. For a sequence to be retained, at least a six-nucleotide match to both a V gene segment and a J gene segment was required. Rearrangements were called productive when the CDR3 lacked stop codons and stayed in frame with V and J; all others were non-productive. CDR3 was defined by IMGT convention, running from the second conserved V-encoded cysteine to the conserved J-encoded phenylalanine. The earlier analysis of approximately 590 of the donors excluded any sequence lacking an unambiguous match to a single V gene segment. An earlier analysis of 500 to 700 of the donors classified V segments as functional when productive rearrangements were above 56.7% and as segregating when the standard deviation between donors was above 5%. A statistical classification framework was developed to diagnose cytomegalovirus status using the catalog of TCR beta chain sequences. A later analysis assigned V and J genes by comparing TCR nucleotide sequences with IMGT/GENE-DB human TR gene sequences. Using the TCRdist pipeline, a later analysis assigned CDR3 sequences along with most-parsimonious VDJ recombination scenarios. In a later analysis, each TCR beta chain was defined by its CDR3 amino acid sequence together with its V-gene family, and reads lacking a unique V-gene family were excluded. As a way to deal with suspected cross-contamination and a sequencing artifact, a later analysis dropped approximately 590 nucleotide sequences that were highly shared and had low generation probability. For each public chain, a later analysis derived a clonal expansion index from normalized ranks of inferred template counts within each repertoire. A later analysis computed generation probabilities with a VDJ recombination model fitted to out-of-frame rearrangements, and checked the results against IGoR. In a later analysis, hypergeometric tests were used to score TCR-TCR, TCR-HLA and TCR-CMV co-occurrence, with a repertoire-size bias correction applied to TCR pairs. In a later analysis, false discovery rates were estimated by permuting HLA or CMV assignments 20 times. In a later analysis, co-occurring TCRs were grouped using DBSCAN, with TCRdist sequence similarity added in when clustering inside HLA-allele-positive subsets. Repertoires with fewer than 30,000 or more than 120,000 public chains were left out of co-occurrence clustering, as were four to six repertoires with anomalous nucleotide sharing. The table was pulled from immuneACCESS by TCRdb, which kept in-frame rearrangements only. Such tables lose some clones; where checked, under half of the loss comes from unresolved V genes, and the rest has no known cause. V and J calls and clone size are copied from that table; D and trimming were computed from the DNA. This sample is represented by approximately 140,000 clones; around 60% of them were singletons. The ten largest make up roughly 6.8% of the sample.

These data come from a study of cytomegalovirus exposure and HLA in healthy donors (TCRdb year 2017). Regarding the complete study: An earlier analysis of several hundred of the donors reported more than 250 Gb of sequence data and 100 million to 130 million unique TCR beta sequences from 150 million to 200 million T cells. The number of donors typed differed by locus, with roughly 629-640 for A, B, C, DRB1 and DQB1, roughly 550 for DQA1, about 610 for DPA1, and about 450 for DPB1. An early release that covered more than 550 HLA-typed donors contained approximately 300 gigabases of sequencing data and 65 million to 100 million unique TCR sequences. The genetic ancestry cluster associated with self-reported Caucasian donors included about 81% of the 300 to 450 genotyped donors. To decide whether each TCR beta V gene segment behaved as functional or pseudogenic, an earlier analysis of 587 of the donors relied on high-throughput TCR beta sequencing. Using immunosequencing, the study profiled T cell repertoires from 640 or so subjects and related those repertoires to cytomegalovirus serostatus. Donor age, sex, ethnicity and CMV serostatus were compiled alongside the repertoire data. In addition to the first cohort of 500 to 850 subjects, a separate validation cohort of 120 different subjects was used. On average, around 240,000 unique TCR beta nucleotide sequences were sequenced per donor among 398 genotyped donors of the cohort, with roughly 18% of those sequences being non-productive. All discovery cohort repertoires had been generated using a single sequencing platform. A later analysis re-analyzed previously published TCR beta repertoires from hundreds of donors and added high-resolution HLA genotyping to study TCR occurrence patterns. Rather than drawing on any new phenotypic data, the later analysis identified candidate immune exposures from TCR beta sequences and the way those sequences occurred across donors. Class I and class II HLA loci were covered by the typing at four-digit resolution. To predict cytomegalovirus infection status, the study combined high-throughput TCR immunosequencing, statistical association of individual TCRs with disease status, and machine learning. Five DR-DQ haplotypes were handled as single units for association and clustering, since linkage in the cohort was strong. In a later genetic analysis, genome-wide SNP genotypes for about 60% of the 666 donors were used, and that subset was treated as a discovery cohort. The study was designed to test whether signatures of past pathogen exposure could be identified by cataloging public T cell receptors.

Results and caveats for the whole study, not just this receptor: Because HLA typing was missing for some donors at each locus, association tests included only the typed subset. A further reported finding was that TCR beta sequences accurately predicted the HLA-A and HLA-B alleles for most subjects in the first cohort. According to a later analysis, TCR association rates differed among HLA loci, with DRB1 alleles showing the most associated TCRs and HLA-C alleles showing the fewest. According to a later genetic analysis, donors in an Asian-associated ancestry cluster had fewer N-insertions in productive TCRs than the approximately 650-donor mean. Presence/absence analyses assumed roughly uniform sequencing depth across donors, an assumption that may not hold. A total of 150 or so TCR beta chains were listed by the study as associated with cytomegalovirus. Cytomegalovirus status was reported to be diagnosed by the classifier with high specificity and sensitivity in both the original and validation cohorts. Because counts were too low, about 18 rarely observed V segments, including chromosome 9 orphons, were excluded from the earlier analysis of roughly 580 of the donors. The authors suggested that the approach could potentially be extended to other disease states and immunological phenotypes. Most CMV-associated TCR beta chains appeared to be HLA-restricted in a later analysis, and the HLA associations seemed to be driven largely by CMV exposure. Linkage disequilibrium might explain the correlated functional status among segregating V segments, but an unknown experimental factor could not be ruled out. A group of highly shared sequence variants was considered likely to be a technical artifact of the sequencing pipeline. A later genetic analysis associated a missense DCLRE1C variant with V-gene and J-gene trimming of TCR beta chains, and an independent cohort replicated the association. Most TCR sequences were observed very rarely across donors, whereas some public TCRs were present in many individuals. When HLA alleles, especially DR and DQ, strongly co-occurred, attributing TCR associations to individual alleles was difficult. Some IMGT-functional V segments, including TRBV6-2 and TRBV6-3, could not be distinguished by the 87-base-pair reads and were therefore excluded. A few of the identified cytomegalovirus-associated TCR beta chains were confirmed in vitro to be specific for cytomegalovirus antigens. At a false discovery rate of 0.05, a later analysis linked under 20,000 TCR beta sequences to specific HLA alleles. Only TCR beta chains were sequenced in this cohort, and the absence of alpha or paired-chain data limited detectable features. A later analysis found that HLA-associated TCR beta chains were more clonally expanded and had lower generation probabilities than equally common non-associated chains. In a later analysis, several top co-occurrence clusters were reported to appear linked to parvovirus B19, influenza, CMV and Epstein-Barr virus. In an earlier analysis of a few hundred of the donors, most TCR beta V segments were observed in productive rearrangements about 90% or about 30% of the time, broadly matching IMGT annotations. The only immune exposure information available for the cohort was CMV serostatus.

In total, 500 to 700 healthy bone marrow donors made up the cohort. At the time of sampling, all cohort members were nominally healthy, though unrecorded immune exposures were likely present. The donor was CMV seropositive and belonged to the group of about 290 seropositive cohort members. Every donor gave a peripheral blood sample, and the peripheral blood mononuclear cells from that sample were used for TCR beta sequencing. Genomic DNA extraction from the blood cell samples was performed with the Qiagen DNeasy Blood Extraction Kit. CDR1 and CDR2 are read off the germline V gene as SGHDT and YYEEEE. Measured from the cysteine to the phenylalanine, the CDR3 is 13 residues long. Just CDR3 DNA is preserved here, 39 bases in frame from base 1.

Sample: PBMCs. The sequence joins TRBV5-6 to TRBJ2-5, with TRBD1 matching 7 junction bases. The J call is uncertain, as TRBJ2-7 better fits the DNA end. This TCR came from a woman in her sixties or seventies in good health and CMV-seropositive. The bases read TGTGCCAGCAGCCAGGGACAGATCTACGAGCAGTACTTC. The encoded protein is CASSQGQIYEQYF.